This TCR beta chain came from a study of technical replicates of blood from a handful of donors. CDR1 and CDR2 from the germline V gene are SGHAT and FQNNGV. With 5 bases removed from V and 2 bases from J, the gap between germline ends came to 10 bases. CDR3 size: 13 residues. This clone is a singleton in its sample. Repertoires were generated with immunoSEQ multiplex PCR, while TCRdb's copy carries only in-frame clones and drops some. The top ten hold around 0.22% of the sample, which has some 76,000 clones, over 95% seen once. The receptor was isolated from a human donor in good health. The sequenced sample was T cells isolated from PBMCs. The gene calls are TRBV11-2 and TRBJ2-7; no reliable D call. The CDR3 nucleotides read TGTGCCAGCAGCGAAACGAGCACCTACGAGCAGTACTTC. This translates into CASSETSTYEQYF.